The rows below give T cell receptor beta chains drawn from one sample of a study of control samples from healthy donors and cancer patients. Sequenced by immunoSEQ multiplex PCR; TCRdb stores in-frame clones only, minus some. The sample consists of some 20,000 clones, more than 75% of them appearing once. Sequencing used PBMCs. Every receptor here comes from an older woman with head and neck cancer. Each CDR3 is given with its conserved first and last residue. The order of the fields is V gene, D gene, J gene, CDR3 length, clone size, CDR3 DNA, CDR3 protein. D genes are given only for firm matches. Clone size is given for some rows only: seen once, a few or many times, or a class if the clone is expanded.

TRBV5-1,.,TRBJ2-7,15,.,TGCGCCAGCAGCAACCCAATGGCAGGGTCCGGCGAGCAGTACTTC,CASSNPMAGSGEQYF
TRBV28,TRBD2,TRBJ2-7,12,.,TGTGCCAGCGGGAGGGCCCCCTACGAGCAGTACTTC,CASGRAPYEQYF
TRBV3-1/TRBV3-2,.,TRBJ1-1,15,.,TGTGCCAGCAGCCCCGGCACCGATGTCACGACTGAAGCTTTCTTT,CASSPGTDVTTEAFF
TRBV7-2,.,TRBJ1-3,17,once,TGTGCCAGCAGCGCTCCCCACAGGGTAGAATCTGGAAACACCATATATTTT,CASSAPHRVESGNTIYF
TRBV3-1/TRBV3-2,.,TRBJ2-3,15,.,TGTGCCAGCAGCCCAAAGGACGGACTCACAGATACGCAGTATTTT,CASSPKDGLTDTQYF
TRBV7-9,.,TRBJ1-2,14,.,TGTGCCAGCAGCTTAGGGATCGGGGTCAATGGCTACACCTTC,CASSLGIGVNGYTF
TRBV6-4,.,TRBJ2-3,14,.,TGTGCCAGCAACCCGGAGGGGGACACAGATACGCAGTATTTT,CASNPEGDTDTQYF
TRBV15,.,TRBJ2-6,16,.,TGTGCCACCAGCAGAGAGTGGGACTCTGGGGCCAACGTCCTGACTTTC,CATSREWDSGANVLTF
TRBV21-1,.,TRBJ2-7,13,.,TGTGCCAGCCCACAGCCCGGCCTCTACGAGCAGTACTTC,CASPQPGLYEQYF
TRBV6-2/TRBV6-3,TRBD2,TRBJ2-1,16,.,TGTGCCAGCAGTGGGTTAGCGGGAGGGTCCTACAATGAGCAGTTCTTC,CASSGLAGGSYNEQFF
TRBV9,TRBD2,TRBJ2-6,18,.,TGTGCCAGCAGCGCGCCCGGGACTAGCGGCTCTGGGGCCAACGTCCTGACTTTC,CASSAPGTSGSGANVLTF
TRBV27,TRBD1,TRBJ2-1,17,.,TGTGCCAGCAGTCCCTGGGGGGACAGGGCCCCCTACAATGAGCAGTTCTTC,CASSPWGDRAPYNEQFF
TRBV27,TRBD2,TRBJ2-1,15,.,TGTGCCAGCAGCCCTGGACTAGCGGGAAGGAGGGAGCAGTTCTTC,CASSPGLAGRREQFF
TRBV27,TRBD1,TRBJ2-2,18,.,TGTGCCAGCAGTTTAAGGGGTTGGGGACAGTCAACCACCGGGGAGCTGTTTTTT,CASSLRGWGQSTTGELFF
TRBV18,.,TRBJ2-7,15,.,TGTGCCAGCTCATCGTTGGGGCGGAGCTCCTACGAGCAGTACTTC,CASSSLGRSSYEQYF
TRBV27,.,TRBJ2-2,17,.,TGTGCCAGCAGTTTAATAGGGGGAGTTAGTGCGGCCGGGGAGCTGTTTTTT,CASSLIGGVSAAGELFF
TRBV25-1,TRBD2,TRBJ2-2,13,.,TGTGCCAGCGGACTAGCGGTCACCGGGGAGCTGTTTTTT,CASGLAVTGELFF
TRBV2,.,TRBJ2-2,17,.,TGTGCCAGCATGGGGTGGGGGCTAGCGGAGAACACCGGGGAGCTGTTTTTT,CASMGWGLAENTGELFF
TRBV5-6,.,TRBJ2-7,14,once,TGTGCCAGCAGCTTGGGAGGGGGATTTTACGAGCAGTACTTC,CASSLGGGFYEQYF
TRBV2,.,TRBJ2-1,15,.,TGTGCCAGCAGTGAGGTTATCGGGGGTTACAATGAGCAGTTCTTC,CASSEVIGGYNEQFF
TRBV6-5,.,TRBJ1-1,14,.,TGTGCCAGCAGTTACAAGGGATCGGACACTGAAGCTTTCTTT,CASSYKGSDTEAFF
TRBV2,TRBD1,TRBJ1-2,15,.,TGTGCCAGCAGTCGACAGGGGGCGGTTGACTATGGCTACACCTTC,CASSRQGAVDYGYTF
TRBV5-1,.,TRBJ2-7,14,.,TGCGCCAGCAGCGGGGATGGAGGGGTCTACGAGCAGTACTTC,CASSGDGGVYEQYF
TRBV5-8,.,TRBJ2-7,14,.,TGTGCCAGCAGCCTTTCTGGTGAGACCTACGAGCAGTACTTC,CASSLSGETYEQYF
TRBV5-1,.,TRBJ2-1,17,.,TGCGCCAGCAGCCTCGGACCCCCGGGATCCTCCTACAATGAGCAGTTCTTC,CASSLGPPGSSYNEQFF
TRBV10-2,.,TRBJ2-1,12,.,TGCGCCAGCAGGGCACAGGCTTCTATTCAGTTCTTC,CASRAQASIQFF
TRBV28,TRBD2,TRBJ2-2,17,.,TGTGCCAGCAGTTTACTCCCTAGCGGGAGAGGTACCGGGGAGCTGTTTTTT,CASSLLPSGRGTGELFF
TRBV21-1,.,TRBJ1-1,12,.,TGTGCCAGCAGCAAAGACAACACTGAAGCTTTCTTT,CASSKDNTEAFF
TRBV7-3,TRBD2,TRBJ2-1,18,.,TGTGCCAGCAGCTTCGTGGGAGGAGCGGGGAGCTCCTACAATGAGCAGTTCTTC,CASSFVGGAGSSYNEQFF
TRBV2,.,TRBJ1-3,14,once,TGTGCCAGCAGTGATATGGGCTCTGGAAACACCATATATTTT,CASSDMGSGNTIYF
TRBV27,.,TRBJ2-7,13,.,TGTGCCAGCAGTTTATCGACAGAGCGGGAGCAGTACTTC,CASSLSTEREQYF
TRBV6-6,.,TRBJ2-1,13,.,TGTGCCAGCAGTGACCGACTGGCGAGGGAGCAGTTCTTC,CASSDRLAREQFF
TRBV11-2,.,TRBJ1-2,16,.,TGTGCCAGCAGCTTTGTGGACTCTCCGGCTAACTATGGCTACACCTTC,CASSFVDSPANYGYTF
TRBV18,.,TRBJ1-1,14,.,TGTGCCAGCTCTCAGAACAGGGCTGACACTGAAGCTTTCTTT,CASSQNRADTEAFF
TRBV6-1,.,TRBJ1-5,17,.,TGTGCCAGCAGTGAAGATGAGGGCAGGGAGGTTAGTCAGCCCCAGCATTTT,CASSEDEGREVSQPQHF
TRBV4-2,.,TRBJ1-3,18,.,TGTGCCAGCAGCCAAGGTTATGGATCTTCTCTCTCTGGAAACACCATATATTTT,CASSQGYGSSLSGNTIYF
TRBV6-1,.,TRBJ1-1,13,.,TGTGCCAGCAGTGAAGGCAGGAGAACTGAAGCTTTCTTT,CASSEGRRTEAFF
TRBV12-3/TRBV12-4,.,TRBJ2-7,12,.,TGTGCCAGCAGTTTACCCCCCCACGAGCAGTACTTC,CASSLPPHEQYF
TRBV25-1,TRBD2,TRBJ2-5,15,.,TGTGCCAGCAGTGAACTAGCGGGAGACCAAGAGACCCAGTACTTC,CASSELAGDQETQYF
TRBV28,.,TRBJ2-6,17,.,TGTGCCAGCACCCCATTTAAGGGAATGGCTGGGGCCAACGTCCTAACTTTC,CASTPFKGMAGANVLTF
TRBV7-9,TRBD1,TRBJ1-2,15,.,TGTGCCAGCAGCTTAGACGGGACAGTAGGCAATGGCTACACCTTC,CASSLDGTVGNGYTF